Presented here are 9 T cell receptor beta chains from one specimen sequenced in a study of T cells in Graves' hyperthyroidism and ophthalmopathy. There were TCR beta CDR3 regions amplified from RNA transcripts. In the first-round RT-PCR of the TCR CDR3, the HTBI primer set was used. A single record per CDR3 protein comes from TCRdb applying MiXCR to the multiplex PCR reads. The table includes more than 550,000 distinct CDR3 sequences, over 15% detected once. Sequencing used blood. These receptors were obtained from a woman aged 50 to 60 with Graves' hyperthyroidism that later progressed to Graves' ophthalmopathy.

This clonotype was detected many times. The chain uses TRBV12-5 and TRBJ1-2; 9 positions agree with TRBD1. Germline CDR1 is LGHNT and CDR2 is FRNRAP. This CDR3 spans 14 amino acids. V was pared by 6 bases and J by 6 bases, with 8 bases of the junction left unmatched. CDR3 DNA sequence: TGTGCTAGTGGCCTTCAGGGACAGGGTAATGGCTACACCTTC. It yields the protein CASGLQGQGNGYTF.

The rearrangement joins TRBV2 to TRBJ1-1, with D possibly matching TRBD1 (5 bases). This CDR3 region has 11 residues. Germline V gene data show CDR1 as SNHLY and CDR2 as FYNNEI. V lost 8 bases to trimming and J lost 12 bases, with 16 bases between them. The CDR3 nucleotides are TGTGCCAGCCGGGGGACTTTAGGGACTTTCTTT. Protein: CASRGTLGTFF.

The chain employs TRBV3-1 and TRBJ2-5, with a possible D match to TRBD2 (6 bases). Germline V gives CDR1 LGHDT, CDR2 YNNKEL (reference sequence). The CDR3 spans 14 residues. V gave up 4 bases and J gave up 2 bases, with 11 bases separating them. CDR3 DNA sequence: TGTGCCAGCAGCCGCCGGGACTTGCAAGAGACCCAGTACTTC. The encoded protein is CASSRRDLQETQYF.

This clonotype was observed a handful of times. This chain connects TRBV7-8 to TRBJ1-2; D remains unclear. The CDR3 has 15 residues. The germline gives CDR1 SGHVS, CDR2 FQNEAQ. The germline V and J ends were trimmed by 5 bases and 3 bases, with 16 bases remaining between them. The CDR3 nucleotides are TGTGCCAGCAGCCCGAGGGTAGCCATCGACTATGGCTACACCTTC. Translated: CASSPRVAIDYGYTF.

The chain joins TRBV12-3 or TRBV12-4 to TRBJ2-3; no firm D call. The CDR3 length is 15 residues. The V end lost 3 bases, the J end lost 0 bases, and 10 bases lay between the germline ends. The CDR3 nucleotides are TGTGCCAGCAGTTTCCGCCAATCTAGCACAGATACGCAGTATTTT. The encoded protein is CASSFRQSSTDTQYF.

In its sample, this clonotype was seen a few times. V is TRBV11-2 and J is TRBJ2-3; 11 bases map to TRBD2. J gave up 4 bases and V 7 bases, and 16 bases lay outside the gene matches. Germline CDR1 SGHAT, CDR2 FQNNGV. CDR3 length: 18 residues. CDR3 region: CASIPGRLAGGKADTQYF. The CDR3, as DNA: TGTGCCAGCATCCCAGGGAGGCTAGCGGGGGGAAAAGCAGATACGCAGTATTTT.

This clonotype was seen a few times. This chain joins TRBV12-5 and TRBJ1-3, with a weak D call TRBD1 (5 bases). Germline V gene lookup returns CDR1 LGHNT and CDR2 FRNRAP. This CDR3 is built from 18 residues. Trimming removed 5 bases from V and 2 bases from J, with 22 bases in between. CDR3 amino acids: CASGPLSPGTRTGNTIYF. DNA for the CDR3: TGTGCTAGTGGTCCTTTGTCACCCGGGACGAGAACTGGAAACACCATATATTTT.

The J gene is TRBJ2-7, the V gene TRBV6-1, with 9 nucleotides matching TRBD1. Per germline, CDR1 MNHNS and CDR2 SASEGT. The CDR3 has 14 residues. Trimming removed 11 bases from V and 3 bases from J; junction bases left unmatched: 11. CDR3 in amino acids: CAADRDRVFYEQYF. The DNA for the CDR3 is TGTGCCGCAGACAGGGACAGGGTTTTCTACGAGCAGTACTTC.

This sequence joins TRBV4-1 and TRBJ1-5, with 9 bases lining up with TRBD1. Trimming at V came to 0 bases and at J to 4 bases, leaving 1 base not matched to a gene. The CDR3 is made up of 15 amino acids. The germline V gene encodes CDR1 MGHRA and CDR2 YSYEKL. This chain's CDR3 is CASSQEDRGNQPQHF. In DNA, the CDR3 is TGCGCCAGCAGCCAAGAAGACAGGGGGAATCAGCCCCAGCATTTT.